This T cell receptor beta chain is from a study of blood T cells in healthy people across ages. It was with a sample-barcoded 5' primer and a J-beta primer mix that a second PCR of about 7 to 12 cycles was run. TCRdb passed the 5' RACE reads through MiXCR, listing each CDR3 protein once. The sample lists roughly 1.9 million distinct CDR3 sequences; around 40% were seen once. This CDR3 comprises 13 residues. Germline V gene sequence: CDR1 SGHRS, CDR2 YFSETQ. V lost 4 bases and J 5 bases, leaving 12 bases between the germline ends. V and J are TRBV5-1 and TRBJ2-5; D remains unclear. The origin of this receptor is a human donor in good health. Sequenced sample: blood. The CDR3 nucleotides read TGCGCCAGCAGCCCGACGCCAGCGGAGACCCAGTACTTC. It specifies CASSPTPAETQYF.